This T cell receptor beta chain was identified during a study of CD8+CD57+ T cells in acquired aplastic anemia. Study-wide context: DNA recovered from sorted CD4+ and CD8+ cells had a mean of approximately 3 ug.

TCR beta VDJ and CDR3 were profiled, and genomic DNA was the template. One entry per CDR3 protein, called by TCRdb with MiXCR from the reads. This table holds over 35,000 distinct CDR3 sequences, about two thirds found once. Germline-derived CDR1 and CDR2 are SQVTM and ANQGSEA. The CDR3 consists of 13 residues. Trimming removed 4 bases at V and 2 bases at J, with 11 bases between. Sequenced sample: sorted CD4+, CD8+, or CD8+CD57+ T cells (not recorded which) from PBMCs. This sequence originates from a human donor in good health, serving as a control. The V call is TRBV29-1, the J call TRBJ1-1; D not resolved. The CDR3 DNA follows: TGCAGCGTTGTAGAACAGACCAACACTGAAGCTTTCTTT. Its translation is CSVVEQTNTEAFF.